One and the same sample provided the 13 T cell receptor beta chains below, sequenced in a study of cytomegalovirus exposure and HLA in healthy donors. 13 Jbeta primers and 60 Vbeta primers were used for the PCR. Sequencing was performed with immunoSEQ multiplex PCR; in TCRdb, only in-frame clones are kept and a portion is missing. The sample has about 120,000 clones; 70% to 80% are singletons. Specimen: PBMCs. The receptors here all came from a woman between 35 and 50 years old in good health and CMV-seropositive.

The chain uses TRBV10-1 and TRBJ1-1; no clear D gene. Germline V gene sequence: CDR1 WNHNN, CDR2 SYGVQD (reference sequence). The CDR3 sequence is 12 residues long. The ends were cut back, 2 bases at V and 10 bases at J, with 11 bases in the middle. Written as DNA, the CDR3 is TGCGCCAGCAGTGAGGGCAGGAGGGCAGCTTTCTTT. Its protein product is CASSEGRRAAFF.

V usage is TRBV7-2 and J usage is TRBJ1-4; no clear D gene. Germline CDR1 and CDR2: SGHTA and FQGNSA. The V end was cut by 5 bases, the J end by 1 base, with 8 bases between. The CDR3 sequence is 14 residues long. DNA for the CDR3: TGTGCCAGCAGCCGCGGTGGAACTAATGAAAAACTGTTTTTT. Translating it yields CASSRGGTNEKLFF.

The chain joins TRBV6-5 to TRBJ1-2; D possibly corresponds to TRBD1 (5 bases). CDR1 is MNHEY, CDR2 SVGAGI, per germline. V was pared by 2 bases and J by 8 bases, with 12 bases between. The CDR3 has 13 amino acids. CDR3 DNA sequence: TGTGCCAGCAGTTACGGGGCAGGGTGGGGCTACACCTTC. Protein: CASSYGAGWGYTF.

The chain joins TRBV30 to TRBJ1-2; 9 nucleotides line up with TRBD1. CDR3 length equals 12 residues. J lost 6 bases, V lost 4 bases, and 3 bases had no gene match. The germline CDR1 and CDR2 sequences are GTSNPN and SVGIG (reference sequence). The CDR3 region is CAWTTGGHGYTF. As DNA, the CDR3 is TGTGCCTGGACCACAGGGGGCCATGGCTACACCTTC.

The chain is built from TRBV4-1 and TRBJ1-5, with 7 bases lining up with TRBD1. Germline assignment: CDR1 MGHRA and CDR2 YSYEKL. The CDR3 covers 16 residues. Trimming took 0 bases from V and 4 from J; bases not matched to a gene: 6. CDR3 sequence reads: CASSQDSGGRNQPQHF. CDR3 in DNA: TGCGCCAGCAGCCAAGATTCAGGGGGTAGGAATCAGCCCCAGCATTTT.

V and J are TRBV6-5 and TRBJ2-2; D is perhaps TRBD1 (5 bases). V lost 5 bases to trimming and J lost 1 base, with 5 bases between them. The CDR3 has 13 residues. CDR1 is MNHEY and CDR2 is SVGAGI in the germline V gene. CDR3 protein: CASSTGNTGELFF. Written as DNA, the CDR3 is TGTGCCAGCAGTACAGGGAACACCGGGGAGCTGTTTTTT.

This chain links TRBV5-1 with TRBJ1-2, with D tentatively TRBD1 (5 bases). V lost 4 bases and J lost 6, with 16 bases in between. Germline V gives CDR1 SGHRS, CDR2 YFSETQ. The CDR3 has 14 residues. CDR3 protein: CASSLTGQGHGYTF. Here the CDR3 DNA reads TGCGCCAGCAGCCTTACCGGTCAGGGCCATGGCTACACCTTC.

This sequence joins TRBV11-2 and TRBJ2-5; D unresolved. With 1 base removed from V and 5 bases from J, the gap between germline ends came to 11 bases. The germline V gene encodes CDR1 SGHAT and CDR2 FQNNGV. The CDR3 has 14 amino acids. The chain's CDR3 is CASSLVPVRETQYF. CDR3 sequence (DNA): TGTGCCAGCAGCTTAGTCCCGGTCCGGGAGACCCAGTACTTC.

Written as DNA, the CDR3 is TGTGCCAGCAGCCTAGACAGGTCCGCTGGGGCCAACGTCCTGACTTTC. It encodes CASSLDRSAGANVLTF. The chain carries TRBV5-4 and TRBJ2-6; a possible D gene is TRBD1 (6 bases). Trimming pared 4 bases from V and 2 bases from J, leaving 13 bases between. This CDR3 is built from 16 residues. CDR1 is SGHNT, CDR2 YYREEE, per germline (reference sequence).

The CDR3 DNA reads TGTGCCAGCACCGAAGGGCAGGCAGGGGGTAGCTATGGCTACACCTTC. Encoded protein: CASTEGQAGGSYGYTF. The V and J genes are TRBV2 and TRBJ1-2, with 7 bases fitting TRBD1. The trim removed 7 bases at V and 4 bases at J, leaving 15 bases unmatched. Germline values: CDR1 SNHLY, CDR2 FYNNEI. The length of the CDR3 is 16 residues.

This clone has just a few counts. J is TRBJ1-2 and V is TRBV6-5; no clear D gene. The germline V gene encodes CDR1 MNHEY and CDR2 SVGAGI. V was clipped by 0 bases and J by 4 bases, with 12 bases between them. CDR3 size: 15 residues. CDR3 amino acids: CASSYSAVRSYGYTF. CDR3 sequence (DNA): TGTGCCAGCAGTTACTCGGCGGTTAGGAGCTATGGCTACACCTTC.

The gene calls are TRBV7-6 and TRBJ1-1; TRBD1 agrees at 7 bases. Looked up from germline, CDR1 is SGHVS and CDR2 is FNYEAQ. The CDR3 contains 17 residues. The trim removed 4 bases at V and 1 base at J, leaving 12 bases unmatched. CDR3 protein: CASSSFTGVAGNTEAFF. CDR3 in DNA: TGTGCCAGCAGCTCATTTACAGGGGTGGCTGGGAACACTGAAGCTTTCTTT.

This chain connects TRBV6-4 to TRBJ2-2; D possibly corresponds to TRBD2 (5 bases). From germline, CDR1 is MRHNA and CDR2 SNTAGT. The CDR3 sequence is 14 residues long. V was shortened by 0 bases and J by 7 bases, with 9 bases between the two germline ends. The CDR3 DNA reads as TGTGCCAGCAGTGACTCGACGGAGGTCGGGGAGCTGTTTTTT. The encoded protein is CASSDSTEVGELFF.